In this sample, the clone carrying this T cell receptor (beta chain) turned up once. No antigen is known for it. The data derive from a study of a mutant IDH1 vaccine in newly diagnosed glioma. Study-level background: Of treated patients, 62.5% were men and approximately 40% women, averaging around 39 years. Patients previously underwent radiotherapy, temozolomide, or both, and most underwent both.

Measured with immunoSEQ multiplex PCR; TCRdb has only the in-frame clones, and not every one. The sample has about 36,000 clones; roughly 92% are singletons. Notes on the study in general: There seemed to be no relation between pseudoprogression and changes in top peripheral T cell clonotypes. Detectable vaccine-induced immune responses arose in around 92% of patients.

The time point was: baseline, week 1 (first vaccination visit). Treatment indicated: pre-vaccination baseline after standard-of-care therapy. CDR1 is SGDLS, CDR2 YYNGEE, per germline. Trimming shortened V by 3 bases and J by 2 bases, and 13 bases separated the two germline ends. The CDR3 is 15 residues long. This specimen consisted of PBMCs, obtained from a glioma patient treated with radiotherapy, temozolomide or both. J is TRBJ2-3 and V is TRBV9; D tentatively reads TRBD1 or TRBD2 (5 bases each). This clonotype originated in a man between 18 and 29 years old with glioma. In DNA form, the CDR3 reads TGTGCCAGCAGCGACCGGGGCAGGGTCACAGATACGCAGTATTTT. Protein product: CASSDRGRVTDTQYF.